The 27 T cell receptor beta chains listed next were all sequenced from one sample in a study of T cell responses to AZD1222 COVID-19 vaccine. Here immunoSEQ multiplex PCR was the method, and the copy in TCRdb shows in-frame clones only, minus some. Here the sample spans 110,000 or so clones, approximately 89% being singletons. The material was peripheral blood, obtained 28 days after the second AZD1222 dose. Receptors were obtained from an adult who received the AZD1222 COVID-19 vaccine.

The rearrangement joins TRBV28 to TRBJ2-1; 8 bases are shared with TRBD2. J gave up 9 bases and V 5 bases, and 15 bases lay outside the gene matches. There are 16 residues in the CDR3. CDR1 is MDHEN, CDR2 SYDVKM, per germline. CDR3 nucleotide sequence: TGTGCCAGCAGTCTAGATAGCGGGGAGCTTAGGGGTGAGCAGTTCTTC. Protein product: CASSLDSGELRGEQFF.

This CDR3 is CATSRQAGSGYGYTF. CDR3 nucleotides: TGTGCCACCAGCAGACAAGCCGGGAGCGGCTATGGCTACACCTTC. V is TRBV15 and J is TRBJ1-2, with D uncertain. V was shortened by 2 bases and J by 4 bases, with 14 bases between the two germline ends. Germline V gene data show CDR1 as LNHNV and CDR2 as YYDKDF (reference sequence). CDR3 length equals 15 residues.

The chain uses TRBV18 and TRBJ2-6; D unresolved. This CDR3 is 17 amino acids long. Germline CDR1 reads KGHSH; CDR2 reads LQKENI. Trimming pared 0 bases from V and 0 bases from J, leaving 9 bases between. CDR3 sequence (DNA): TGTGCCAGCTCACCACCCAACACCCTCTCTGGGGCCAACGTCCTGACTTTC. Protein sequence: CASSPPNTLSGANVLTF.

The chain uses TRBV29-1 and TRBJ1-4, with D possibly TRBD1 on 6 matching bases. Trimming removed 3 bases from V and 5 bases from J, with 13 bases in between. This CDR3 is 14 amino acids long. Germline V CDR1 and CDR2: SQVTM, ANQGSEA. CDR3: CSVDSGGANEKLFF. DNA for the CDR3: TGCAGCGTTGACAGCGGGGGCGCAAATGAAAAACTGTTTTTT.

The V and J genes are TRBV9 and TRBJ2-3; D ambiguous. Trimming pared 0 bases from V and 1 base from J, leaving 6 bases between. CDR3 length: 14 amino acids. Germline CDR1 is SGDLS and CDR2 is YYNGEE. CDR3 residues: CASSVVPGTDTQYF. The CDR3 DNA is TGTGCCAGCAGCGTAGTCCCAGGCACAGATACGCAGTATTTT.

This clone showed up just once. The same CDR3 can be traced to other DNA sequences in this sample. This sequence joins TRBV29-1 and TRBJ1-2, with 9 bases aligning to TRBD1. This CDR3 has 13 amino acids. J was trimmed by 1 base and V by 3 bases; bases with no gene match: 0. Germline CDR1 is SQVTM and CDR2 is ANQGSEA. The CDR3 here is CSVETGGNYGYTF. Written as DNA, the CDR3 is TGCAGCGTTGAGACAGGGGGTAACTATGGCTACACCTTC.

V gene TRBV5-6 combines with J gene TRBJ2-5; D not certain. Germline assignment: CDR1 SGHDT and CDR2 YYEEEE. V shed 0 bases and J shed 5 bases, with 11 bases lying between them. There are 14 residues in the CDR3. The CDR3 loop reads CASSLGPPRETQYF. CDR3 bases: TGTGCCAGCAGCTTGGGTCCCCCGCGGGAGACCCAGTACTTC.

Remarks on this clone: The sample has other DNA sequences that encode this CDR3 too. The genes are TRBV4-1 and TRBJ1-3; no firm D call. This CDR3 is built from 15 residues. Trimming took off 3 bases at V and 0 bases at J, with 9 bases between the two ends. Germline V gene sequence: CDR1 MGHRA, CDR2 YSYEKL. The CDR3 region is CASSQDRFSGNTIYF. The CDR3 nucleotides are TGCGCCAGCAGCCAGGACCGTTTCTCTGGAAACACCATATATTTT.

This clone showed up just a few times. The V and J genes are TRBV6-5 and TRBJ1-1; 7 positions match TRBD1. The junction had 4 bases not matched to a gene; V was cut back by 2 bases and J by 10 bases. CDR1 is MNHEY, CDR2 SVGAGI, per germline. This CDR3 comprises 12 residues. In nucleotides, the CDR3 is TGTGCCAGCAGTTACATAGGGGGCTTAGCTTTCTTT. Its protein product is CASSYIGGLAFF.

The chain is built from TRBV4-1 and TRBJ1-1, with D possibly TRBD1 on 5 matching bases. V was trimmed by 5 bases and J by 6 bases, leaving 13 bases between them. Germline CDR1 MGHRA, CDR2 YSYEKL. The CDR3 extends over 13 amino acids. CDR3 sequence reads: CASSETGAAEAFF. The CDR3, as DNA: TGCGCCAGCAGCGAAACCGGGGCGGCTGAAGCTTTCTTT.

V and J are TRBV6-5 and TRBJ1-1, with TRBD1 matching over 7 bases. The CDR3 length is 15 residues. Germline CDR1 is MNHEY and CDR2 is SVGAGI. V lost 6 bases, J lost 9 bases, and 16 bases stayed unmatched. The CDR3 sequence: CASSQEGAGEVKAFF. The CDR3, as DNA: TGTGCCAGCAGCCAAGAGGGGGCCGGAGAGGTGAAAGCTTTCTTT.

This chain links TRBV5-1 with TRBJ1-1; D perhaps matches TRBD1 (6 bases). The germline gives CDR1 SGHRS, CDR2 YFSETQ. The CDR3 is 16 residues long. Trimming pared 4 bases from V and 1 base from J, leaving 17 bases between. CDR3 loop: CASSPGRGNRNTEAFF. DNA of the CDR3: TGCGCCAGCAGCCCGGGCAGGGGCAACAGGAACACTGAAGCTTTCTTT.

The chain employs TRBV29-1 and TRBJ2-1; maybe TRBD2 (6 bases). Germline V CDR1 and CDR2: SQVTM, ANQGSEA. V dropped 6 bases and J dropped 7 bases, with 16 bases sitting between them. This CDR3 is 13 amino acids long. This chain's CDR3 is CSVRVGGENEQFF. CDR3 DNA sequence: TGCAGCGTCCGGGTCGGAGGGGAGAATGAGCAGTTCTTC.

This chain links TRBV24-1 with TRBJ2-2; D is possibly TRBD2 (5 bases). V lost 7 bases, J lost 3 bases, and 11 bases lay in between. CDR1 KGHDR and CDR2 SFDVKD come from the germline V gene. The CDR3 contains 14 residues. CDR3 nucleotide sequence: TGTGCCACCAGCGGGAATTGGGACACCGGGGAGCTGTTTTTT. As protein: CATSGNWDTGELFF.

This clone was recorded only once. In DNA, the CDR3 is TGTGCCAGCCGACAGGAGCTGAACACTGAAGCTTTCTTT. This encodes CASRQELNTEAFF. This chain uses TRBV10-3 with TRBJ1-1; D might be TRBD1 (6 bases). The CDR3 runs 13 residues. In germline, CDR1 is ENHRY, CDR2 SYGVKD. V was cut by 10 bases and J by 0 bases, with 12 bases left in between.

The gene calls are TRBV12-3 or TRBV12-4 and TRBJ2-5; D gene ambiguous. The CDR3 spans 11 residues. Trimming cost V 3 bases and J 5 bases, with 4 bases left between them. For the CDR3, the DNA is TGTGCCAGCAGTTTCGGGGAGACCCAGTACTTC. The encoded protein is CASSFGETQYF.

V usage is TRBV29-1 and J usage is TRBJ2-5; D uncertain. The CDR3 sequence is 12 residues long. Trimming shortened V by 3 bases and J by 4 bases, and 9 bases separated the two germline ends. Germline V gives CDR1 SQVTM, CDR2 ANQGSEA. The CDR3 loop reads CSVDESSETQYF. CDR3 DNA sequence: TGCAGCGTTGACGAGTCCTCAGAGACCCAGTACTTC.

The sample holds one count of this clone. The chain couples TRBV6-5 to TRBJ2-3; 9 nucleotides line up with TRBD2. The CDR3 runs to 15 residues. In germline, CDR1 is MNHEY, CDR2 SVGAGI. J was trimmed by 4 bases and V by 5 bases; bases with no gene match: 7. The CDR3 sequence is CASSPQRGEADTQYF. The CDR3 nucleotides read TGTGCCAGCAGTCCACAGCGGGGGGAGGCAGATACGCAGTATTTT.

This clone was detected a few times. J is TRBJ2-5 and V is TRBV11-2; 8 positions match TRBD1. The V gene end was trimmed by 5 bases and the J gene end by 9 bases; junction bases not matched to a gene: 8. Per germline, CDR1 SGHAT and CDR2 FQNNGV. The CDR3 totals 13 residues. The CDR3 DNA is TGTGCCAGCAGCGACAGGGGTGCCGAGGCCCAGTACTTC. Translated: CASSDRGAEAQYF.

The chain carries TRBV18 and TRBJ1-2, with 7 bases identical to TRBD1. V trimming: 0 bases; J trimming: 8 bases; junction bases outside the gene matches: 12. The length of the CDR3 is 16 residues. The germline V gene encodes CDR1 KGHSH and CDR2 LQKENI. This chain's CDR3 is CASSPPSRDSGRGYTF. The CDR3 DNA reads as TGTGCCAGCTCACCACCGTCCCGGGACAGCGGCCGGGGCTACACCTTC.

For the CDR3, the DNA is TGTGCCGGGAGCGGGGGGGCCGGGGAGACCCAGTACTTC. Encoded protein: CAGSGGAGETQYF. The chain recombines TRBV3-1 (or the pseudogene TRBV3-2) with TRBJ2-5; 10 nucleotides line up with TRBD2. With V trimmed by 11 bases and J by 5 bases, 8 bases remained unmatched. The CDR3 totals 13 residues. Germline V gene lookup returns CDR1 LGHDT and CDR2 YNNKEL (reference sequence).

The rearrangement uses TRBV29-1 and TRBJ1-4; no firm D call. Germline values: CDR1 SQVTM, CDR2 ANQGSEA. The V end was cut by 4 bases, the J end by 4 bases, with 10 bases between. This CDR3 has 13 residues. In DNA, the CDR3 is TGCAGCGTTGTAAAGGGTTTTAATGAAAAACTGTTTTTT. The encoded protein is CSVVKGFNEKLFF.

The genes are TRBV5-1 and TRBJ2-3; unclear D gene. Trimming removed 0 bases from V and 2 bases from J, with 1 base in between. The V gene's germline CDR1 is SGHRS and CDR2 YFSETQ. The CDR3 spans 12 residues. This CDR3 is CASSLATDTQYF. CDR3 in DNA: TGCGCCAGCAGCTTGGCCACAGATACGCAGTATTTT.

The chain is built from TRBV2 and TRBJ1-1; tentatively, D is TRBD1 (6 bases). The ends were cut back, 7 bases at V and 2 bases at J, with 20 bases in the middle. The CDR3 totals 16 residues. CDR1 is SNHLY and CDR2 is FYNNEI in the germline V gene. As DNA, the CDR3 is TGTGCCAGCACCCGAGCCACAGGGCTTTCCAACACTGAAGCTTTCTTT. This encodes CASTRATGLSNTEAFF.

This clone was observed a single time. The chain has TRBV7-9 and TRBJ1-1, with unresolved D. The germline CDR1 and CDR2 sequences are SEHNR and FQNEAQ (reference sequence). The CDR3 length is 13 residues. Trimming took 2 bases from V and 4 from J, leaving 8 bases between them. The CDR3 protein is CASSLWEVTEAFF. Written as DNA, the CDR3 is TGTGCCAGCAGCTTATGGGAGGTCACTGAAGCTTTCTTT.

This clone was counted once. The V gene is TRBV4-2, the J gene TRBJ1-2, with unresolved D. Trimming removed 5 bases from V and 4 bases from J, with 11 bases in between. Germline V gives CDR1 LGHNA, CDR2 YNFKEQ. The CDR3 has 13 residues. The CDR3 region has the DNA TGTGCCAGCAGCGACCCATCGGGCTATGGCTACACCTTC. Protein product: CASSDPSGYGYTF.

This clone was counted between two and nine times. CDR3 in amino acids: CASSRAGTGSYEQYF. The DNA for the CDR3 is TGTGCCAGCAGCCGGGCCGGGACAGGGTCCTACGAGCAGTACTTC. The rearrangement joins TRBV6-2 or TRBV6-3 to TRBJ2-7; the match to TRBD1 covers 9 bases. CDR3 size: 15 residues. Per germline, CDR1 MNHEY and CDR2 SVGEGT. The V segment lost 6 bases and the J segment 1 base; nucleotides outside the gene matches: 7.